Presented here are 20 T cell receptor beta chains from one specimen sequenced in a study of T cell responses to AZD1222 COVID-19 vaccine. Clones were sequenced by immunoSEQ multiplex PCR, and TCRdb holds only the in-frame ones, with some missing. The sample lists more than 90,000 clones, just over 85% occurring once. The starting material was peripheral blood, obtained 28 days after the second AZD1222 dose. These receptors were collected from an adult who received the AZD1222 COVID-19 vaccine.

V usage is TRBV19 and J usage is TRBJ1-2; 8 positions match TRBD1. Germline assignment: CDR1 LNHDA and CDR2 SQIVND (reference sequence). The CDR3 covers 14 residues. Germline trimming cut 3 bases from V and 9 bases from J; bases unmatched to any gene: 9. CDR3 coding DNA: TGTGCCAGTAGTATCCAGGGGGCGGCCCCCCGCTACACCTTC. Translation: CASSIQGAAPRYTF.

The rearrangement uses TRBV5-1 and TRBJ2-1; TRBD2 is a possible D gene (5 bases). The CDR3 spans 14 residues. V was trimmed by 0 bases and J by 5 bases, leaving 9 bases between them. CDR1 and CDR2 (germline): SGHRS, YFSETQ. The CDR3: CASSLELRDNEQFF. The CDR3 coding sequence is TGCGCCAGCAGCTTGGAGTTGCGGGACAATGAGCAGTTCTTC.

The V and J genes are TRBV7-8 and TRBJ2-1, with D perhaps TRBD2 (5 bases). Trimming cost V 5 bases and J 14 bases, with 16 bases left between them. The CDR3 has 12 amino acids. Germline V lookup: CDR1 SGHVS, CDR2 FQNEAQ. The CDR3 is CASSNLGSWEFF. As DNA, the CDR3 is TGTGCCAGCAGCAACCTAGGGAGTTGGGAGTTCTTC.

V and J are TRBV28 and TRBJ2-7, with TRBD2 matching 14 bases. J was trimmed by 4 bases and V by 5 bases; bases with no gene match: 7. The CDR3 has 16 residues. Germline V lookup: CDR1 MDHEN, CDR2 SYDVKM. CDR3 sequence reads: CASSTRTSGRRYEQYF. DNA of the CDR3: TGTGCCAGCAGTACACGGACTAGCGGGAGGCGGTACGAGCAGTACTTC.

The chain combines TRBV3-1 (or the pseudogene TRBV3-2) with TRBJ2-7; maybe TRBD1 (5 bases). Germline CDR1 reads LGHDT; CDR2 reads YNNKEL (reference sequence). The CDR3 spans 16 residues. Trimming shortened V by 3 bases and J by 3 bases, and 18 bases separated the two germline ends. Here the CDR3 DNA reads TGTGCCAGCAGCCAGGCAGGGTTTACCCAGAACTACGAGCAGTACTTC. This gives the protein CASSQAGFTQNYEQYF.

This sequence joins TRBV27 and TRBJ2-7; TRBD1 or TRBD2 may be the D gene (5 bases each). Trimming removed 8 bases from V and 0 bases from J, with 8 bases in between. Germline CDR1 reads MNHEY; CDR2 reads SMNVEV (reference sequence). This CDR3 region has 12 residues. CDR3 sequence (DNA): TGTGCCAGCGGGGGAAGCTCCTACGAGCAGTACTTC. Translating gives CASGGSSYEQYF.

V and J are TRBV3-1 (or the pseudogene TRBV3-2) and TRBJ1-2, with D maybe TRBD1 (6 bases). Germline loops: CDR1 LGHDT, CDR2 YNNKEL (reference sequence). The CDR3 contains 15 residues. Between the trimmed V and J ends, which lost 1 base and 4 bases, there was a span of 13 bases. In nucleotides, the CDR3 is TGTGCCAGCAGCCAAGGGTCGGGGGGCATCTATGGCTACACCTTC. Protein product: CASSQGSGGIYGYTF.

This chain links TRBV4-1 with TRBJ2-3; 10 nucleotides agree with TRBD1. CDR1 is MGHRA and CDR2 is YSYEKL in the germline V gene. The CDR3 covers 16 residues. The V gene end was trimmed by 5 bases and the J gene end by 7 bases; junction bases not matched to a gene: 12. The CDR3 DNA reads as TGCGCCAGCAGCTTCCAACGAGGACAGGGGGGAAATACGCAGTATTTT. It specifies CASSFQRGQGGNTQYF.

This chain joins TRBV29-1 and TRBJ1-4, with 7 nucleotides matching TRBD1. CDR3 length: 13 residues. With V trimmed by 6 bases and J by 6 bases, 7 bases remained unmatched. The germline V gene has CDR1 SQVTM and CDR2 ANQGSEA. CDR3 sequence (DNA): TGCAGCGTCTCGACAGGGTTTCATGAAAAACTGTTTTTT. It specifies CSVSTGFHEKLFF.

The chain is built from TRBV7-9 and TRBJ1-2, with 7 bases fitting TRBD1. Losses at the gene ends were 5 bases for V and 8 bases for J; bases not matched to a gene: 8. The CDR3 has 13 amino acids. Germline CDR1 is SEHNR and CDR2 is FQNEAQ (reference sequence). The CDR3 loop reads CASSADRAGGYTF. The CDR3 DNA follows: TGTGCCAGCAGCGCCGACAGGGCTGGAGGCTACACCTTC.

The chain is built from TRBV3-1 (or the pseudogene TRBV3-2) and TRBJ1-1; no definite D call. The V and J ends lost 1 base and 4 bases respectively, with 10 bases between them. The CDR3 has 14 amino acids. Germline V gives CDR1 LGHDT, CDR2 YNNKEL (reference sequence). The CDR3 coding sequence is TGTGCCAGCAGCCAAGTTGGGATCGTCACTGAAGCTTTCTTT. Encoded protein: CASSQVGIVTEAFF.

V is TRBV19 and J is TRBJ1-1; D is unresolved. Trimming removed 5 bases at V and 0 bases at J, with 4 bases between. The CDR3 spans 12 residues. Germline V lookup: CDR1 LNHDA, CDR2 SQIVND (reference sequence). Here the CDR3 reads CASSRLNTEAFF. CDR3 DNA sequence: TGTGCCAGTAGTCGCCTGAACACTGAAGCTTTCTTT. Combining the CDR3 with reference TRBV19 and TRBJ1-1 gives the whole variable domain DGGITQSPKYLFRKEGQNVTLSCEQNLNHDAMYWYRQDPGQGLRLIYYSQIVNDFQKGDIAEGYSVSREKKESFPLTVTSAQKNPTAFYLCASSRLNTEAFFGQGTRLTVV.

The rearrangement uses TRBV2 and TRBJ1-1; D unresolved. Per germline, CDR1 SNHLY and CDR2 FYNNEI. V lost 2 bases and J 2 bases, leaving 6 bases between the germline ends. CDR3 length: 13 amino acids. The chain's CDR3 is CASSETQNTEAFF. CDR3 bases: TGTGCCAGCAGTGAAACACAAAACACTGAAGCTTTCTTT. The full variable domain, completed using reference TRBV2 and TRBJ1-1, is EPEVTQTPSHQVTQMGQEVILRCVPISNHLYFYWYRQILGQKVEFLVSFYNNEISEKSEIFDDQFSVERPDGSNFTLKIRSTKLEDSAMYFCASSETQNTEAFFGQGTRLTVV.

The chain recombines TRBV6-5 with TRBJ1-2, with D maybe TRBD1 (6 bases). Germline V gene sequence: CDR1 MNHEY, CDR2 SVGAGI. Trimming cost V 6 bases and J 5 bases, with 16 bases left between them. The CDR3 spans 14 residues. CDR3 bases: TGTGCCAGCAGGGCCGGGGGGCGCGGATATGGCTACACCTTC. This sequence encodes CASRAGGRGYGYTF.

This clone was counted a single time. The CDR3 protein is CASAFATGDYEQYF. CDR3 nucleotide sequence: TGTGCCAGCGCCTTCGCGACAGGGGACTACGAGCAGTACTTC. The rearrangement joins TRBV19 to TRBJ2-7, with TRBD1 identical over 8 bases. Germline CDR1 and CDR2: LNHDA and SQIVND (reference sequence). The V segment lost 9 bases and the J segment 3 bases; nucleotides outside the gene matches: 10. The CDR3 length is 14 residues.

A few counts support this clone. V usage is TRBV5-1 and J usage is TRBJ1-4; 7 bases match TRBD1. The CDR3 spans 15 residues. Germline CDR1 is SGHRS and CDR2 is YFSETQ. V dropped 4 bases and J dropped 1; count of bases not matched to a gene: 4. The CDR3 coding sequence is TGCGCCAGCAGCAAAAACAGGGGAACTAATGAAAAACTGTTTTTT. Translation gives CASSKNRGTNEKLFF.

The chain uses TRBV28 and TRBJ1-1; D is unclear. Germline V CDR1 and CDR2: MDHEN, SYDVKM. The CDR3 spans 11 residues. With 7 bases removed from V and 4 bases from J, the gap between germline ends came to 7 bases. In DNA form, the CDR3 reads TGTGCCAGCAAGAGGACCACTGAAGCTTTCTTT. As protein: CASKRTTEAFF.

The rearrangement links TRBV7-9 to TRBJ2-1, with TRBD2 matching 10 bases. With V trimmed by 1 base and J by 8 bases, 11 bases remained unmatched. The germline gives CDR1 SEHNR, CDR2 FQNEAQ (reference sequence). This CDR3 is 17 amino acids long. Here the CDR3 reads CASSLDLPSGSGDEQFF. The CDR3 DNA is TGTGCCAGCAGCTTAGACCTTCCTAGCGGGAGCGGGGATGAGCAGTTCTTC.

This clone has only one observation. The CDR3 sequence: CAWGAQGSIQYF. CDR3 nucleotides: TGTGCCTGGGGTGCGCAGGGGAGCATTCAGTACTTC. The V call is TRBV30, the J call TRBJ2-4; D perhaps matches TRBD1 (6 bases). This CDR3 comprises 12 residues. Germline assignment: CDR1 GTSNPN and CDR2 SVGIG (reference sequence). The V end lost 5 bases, the J end lost 9 bases, and 14 bases lay between the germline ends.

CDR3 region: CASSLGGRVHEQYF. The CDR3 DNA reads as TGCGCCAGCAGCTTGGGGGGGAGAGTACACGAGCAGTACTTC. The chain recombines TRBV5-1 with TRBJ2-7; D assignment may be TRBD1 or TRBD2 (5 bases each). V was cut by 0 bases and J by 5 bases, with 12 bases left in between. Germline V CDR1 and CDR2: SGHRS, YFSETQ. The CDR3 runs 14 residues.